Listed below are T cell receptor beta chains from one sample, sequenced in a study of T cells after yellow fever vaccination. TCRdb reanalysed the 5' RACE reads using MiXCR and keeps one entry per CDR3 protein. The sample contains about 170,000 distinct CDR3 sequences, roughly 6.2% of which appear only once. The sequenced sample was CD4+ T cells sorted from PBMCs, obtained on the day of the first yellow fever vaccination. These receptors came from a man between 18 and 29 years old who received the YFV17D yellow fever vaccine. Each CDR3 is given with its conserved first and last residue. A D gene is named only where the DNA matches it firmly. Only part of the rows carry a size: once, few, many, or a class if the clone is expanded.

- few TRBJ1-5 TRBV12-3/TRBV12-4 CASSLSRGYSNQPQHF TGTGCCAGCAGTTTGTCCAGGGGTTATAGCAATCAGCCCCAGCATTTT
- few TRBJ1-5 TRBV20-1 CSATPSPGSFSNQPQHF TGCAGTGCTACGCCTTCGCCGGGGAGTTTCAGCAATCAGCCCCAGCATTTT
- few TRBJ1-2 TRBV6-5 CASSYSGQGEYGYTF TGTGCCAGCAGTTACTCGGGCCAGGGAGAATATGGCTACACCTTC
- many TRBJ1-2 TRBV6-1 CASSREGRGVSGYTF TGTGCCAGCAGTCGTGAGGGGCGAGGTGTTAGTGGCTACACCTTC
- many TRBJ1-2 TRBV20-1 CSARATLTAYERGYTF TGCAGTGCTAGAGCCACCCTTACGGCTTACGAACGAGGCTACACCTTC
- - TRBJ2-3 TRBV6-1 CASNYPDTQYF TGTGCCAGCAATTATCCCGATACGCAGTATTTT
TRBD2 few TRBJ2-1 TRBV5-1 CASSLVAGYNEQFF TGCGCCAGCAGCTTGGTAGCGGGGTACAATGAGCAGTTCTTC
- many TRBJ1-2 TRBV10-3 CAISQDGNYGYTF TGTGCCATCAGCCAGGACGGTAACTATGGCTACACCTTC
- - TRBJ1-1 TRBV4-1 CASSQVGPLEAFF TGCGCCAGCAGCCAAGTTGGGCCCTTAGAGGCTTTCTTT
- many TRBJ2-5 TRBV28 CASGSGWGGVAQYF TGTGCCAGCGGAAGCGGGTGGGGAGGAGTGGCCCAGTACTTC
- - TRBJ1-1 TRBV7-3 CASSVHRDAFF TGTGCCAGCAGCGTACACAGGGACGCTTTCTTT
- many TRBJ2-7 TRBV30 CACGPIWDEQYF TGTGCCTGTGGGCCGATCTGGGACGAGCAGTACTTC
TRBD1 - TRBJ1-1 TRBV29-1 CSVGTSGQMNTEAFF TGCAGCGTCGGGACTTCGGGACAGATGAACACTGAAGCTTTCTTT
- many TRBJ2-2 TRBV5-5 CASSLGGQHTGELFF TGTGCCAGCAGCCTGGGGGGACAACACACCGGGGAGCTGTTTTTT
- many TRBJ2-5 TRBV18 CASSPLGSGETQYF TGTGCCAGCTCACCACTGGGAAGCGGAGAGACCCAGTACTTC
- many TRBJ2-3 TRBV19 CASSSGLRSTDTQYF TGTGCCAGTAGTAGCGGACTCCGATCCACAGATACGCAGTATTTT
- - TRBJ1-2 TRBV24-1 CATSDLVRNDGYTF TGTGCCACCAGTGATTTGGTCCGAAACGATGGCTACACCTTC
- few TRBJ2-7 TRBV19 CASSIQGNYEQYF TGTGCCAGTAGTATACAGGGGAACTACGAGCAGTACTTC
- many TRBJ2-4 TRBV18 CASSPDSIQYF TGTGCCAGCTCACCAGACAGTATCCAGTACTTC
TRBD2 many TRBJ2-5 TRBV12-3/TRBV12-4 CASSWGLGGGLETQYF TGTGCCAGCAGTTGGGGACTAGGCGGGGGGCTGGAGACCCAGTACTTC
- few TRBJ1-4 TRBV4-2 CASRPHRQLVIATNEKLFF TGTGCCAGCAGACCTCATCGACAGTTGGTTATTGCAACTAATGAAAAACTGTTTTTT
- few TRBJ2-3 TRBV6-5 CASSYHYAGAASTDTQYF TGTGCCAGCAGTTATCACTACGCGGGGGCCGCTAGCACAGATACGCAGTATTTT
- many TRBJ1-5 TRBV20-1 CSARRQGLSTNQPQHF TGCAGTGCTAGGCGGCAGGGGCTATCCACCAATCAGCCCCAGCATTTT
- many TRBJ2-5 TRBV29-1 CSVVLRRKETQYF TGCAGCGTGGTTCTCAGGCGTAAAGAGACCCAGTACTTC
- many TRBJ2-1 TRBV2 CASSLTVYNEQFF TGTGCCAGCAGTTTGACAGTCTACAATGAGCAGTTCTTC
TRBD1 many TRBJ1-1 TRBV2 CASRDRVDTEAFF TGTGCCAGCAGGGACAGGGTGGACACTGAAGCTTTCTTT
- - TRBJ2-6 TRBV10-3 CAISEGMVAFSGANVLTF TGTGCCATCAGTGAAGGCATGGTGGCTTTCTCTGGGGCCAACGTCCTGACTTTC
TRBD1 few TRBJ1-2 TRBV12-3/TRBV12-4 CASSLDRASYGYTF TGTGCCAGCAGCTTGGACAGGGCCAGCTATGGCTACACCTTC
- - TRBJ2-5 TRBV7-2 CASTDPAGQETQYF TGTGCCAGCACCGACCCGGCAGGACAAGAGACCCAGTACTTC
- many TRBJ2-2 TRBV11-3 CASSQGLYTGELFF TGTGCCAGCTCCCAGGGGTTGTACACCGGGGAGCTGTTTTTT
TRBD2 - TRBJ2-3 TRBV18 CASSPVAGATDTQYF TGTGCCAGCTCACCGGTAGCGGGGGCCACAGATACGCAGTATTTT
- - TRBJ2-1 TRBV27 CASSLFPRDGPGKNNEQFF TGTGCCAGCAGTTTATTCCCCAGGGACGGCCCGGGGAAGAACAATGAGCAGTTCTTC
- - TRBJ2-4 TRBV19 CASSIVQGPWGNIQYF TGTGCCAGTAGTATTGTACAGGGTCCGTGGGGAAACATTCAGTACTTC
- many TRBJ1-5 TRBV7-6 CASSSQEGQPQHF TGTGCCAGCAGCTCCCAAGAGGGACAGCCCCAGCATTTT
- few TRBJ2-7 TRBV7-9 CASSREYEQYF TGTGCCAGCTCCAGGGAATACGAGCAGTACTTC
TRBD1 few TRBJ1-1 TRBV7-8 CASSSPGTANTEAFF TGTGCCAGCAGCTCGCCCGGGACAGCGAACACTGAAGCTTTCTTT
TRBD1 few TRBJ1-1 TRBV7-2 CASSILTGGNTEAFF TGTGCCAGCAGCATCCTGACAGGGGGCAACACTGAAGCTTTCTTT
- - TRBJ2-2 TRBV6-2/TRBV6-3 CAAADWTSGELFF TGTGCCGCTGCGGACTGGACCTCCGGGGAGCTGTTTTTT
TRBD1 - TRBJ2-5 TRBV23-1 CASSRPGQGVETQYF TGCGCCAGCAGCCGACCGGGACAGGGGGTTGAGACCCAGTACTTC
TRBD1 few TRBJ2-5 TRBV7-2 CASSSGTVQETQYF TGTGCCAGCAGCTCCGGGACAGTACAAGAGACCCAGTACTTC
TRBD2 many TRBJ2-2 TRBV4-1 CASSLRLAGGNTGELFF TGCGCCAGCAGCCTAAGGCTAGCGGGGGGTAACACCGGGGAGCTGTTTTTT
TRBD1 few TRBJ1-5 TRBV6-5 CASATGFAQPQHF TGTGCCAGCGCGACAGGGTTTGCTCAGCCCCAGCATTTT
TRBD1 many TRBJ1-5 TRBV6-5 CASSTGTGGRQPQHF TGTGCCAGCAGTACGGGGACAGGGGGGAGGCAGCCCCAGCATTTT
TRBD2 many TRBJ2-2 TRBV3-1 CASSQLAGANTGELFF TGTGCCAGCAGCCAGCTAGCGGGGGCGAACACCGGGGAGCTGTTTTTT
TRBD2 few TRBJ2-2 TRBV7-2 CASSLSPSGAANTGELFF TGTGCCAGCAGCTTAAGCCCTAGCGGGGCGGCGAACACCGGGGAGCTGTTTTTT
- - TRBJ1-5 TRBV9 CASSVEGGDQPQHF TGTGCCAGCAGCGTAGAAGGGGGGGATCAGCCCCAGCATTTT
TRBD1 - TRBJ1-3 TRBV7-9 CASSRDRGGNTIYF TGTGCCAGCAGCCGGGACAGGGGTGGAAACACCATATATTTT